The entry that follows covers one TCR beta chain sequence. Its antigen is as yet unknown. The data were taken from a study of shared clonotypes between healthy human individuals. Study results and limitations: A small donor pool kept down the genetic and exposure-history diversity that was represented.

CDR1 is SEHNR and CDR2 is FQNEAQ in the germline V gene (reference sequence). This CDR3 is 12 amino acids long. V gave up 5 bases and J gave up 7 bases, with 9 bases separating them. The method was immunoSEQ multiplex PCR; TCRdb's version includes in-frame clones alone and lacks a portion of them. The profile covers about 2 million clones, with 85% to 95% appearing a single time and 0.1% to 0.15% taken by the ten largest. None of the donors, who were healthy HIV-negative adults, had recently had acute infections or vaccinations. Sequencing was carried out using naive CD4+ T cells sorted from blood. Subset specified: CD45RA+ positively selected. The clonotype originates from a man aged 18 to 29 in good health. The V call is TRBV7-9, the J call TRBJ2-1; unclear D gene. The DNA for the CDR3 is TGTGCCAGCAGCCAGGTGACGAATGAGCAGTTCTTC. This codes for CASSQVTNEQFF.